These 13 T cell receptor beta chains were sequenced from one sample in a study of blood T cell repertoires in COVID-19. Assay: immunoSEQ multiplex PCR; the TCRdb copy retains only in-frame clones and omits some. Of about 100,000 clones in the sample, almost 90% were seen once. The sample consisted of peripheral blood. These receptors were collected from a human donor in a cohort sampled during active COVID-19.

Here the CDR3 DNA reads TGTGCCAGCAGTGCTACCACTAGCGGGAGAATTTACGAGCAGTACTTC. Its protein product is CASSATTSGRIYEQYF. This sequence joins TRBV6-1 and TRBJ2-7; the match to TRBD2 covers 11 bases. CDR1 is MNHNS, CDR2 SASEGT, per germline. The CDR3 has 16 residues. Trimming removed 4 bases from V and 4 bases from J; junction bases left unmatched: 9.

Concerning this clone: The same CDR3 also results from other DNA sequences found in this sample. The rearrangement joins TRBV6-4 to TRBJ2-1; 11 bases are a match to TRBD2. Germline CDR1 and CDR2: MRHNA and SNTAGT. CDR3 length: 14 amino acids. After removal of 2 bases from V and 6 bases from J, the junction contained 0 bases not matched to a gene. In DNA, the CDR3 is TGTGCCAGCAGTGACGGGACTAGCGGCAATGAGCAGTTCTTC. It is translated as CASSDGTSGNEQFF.

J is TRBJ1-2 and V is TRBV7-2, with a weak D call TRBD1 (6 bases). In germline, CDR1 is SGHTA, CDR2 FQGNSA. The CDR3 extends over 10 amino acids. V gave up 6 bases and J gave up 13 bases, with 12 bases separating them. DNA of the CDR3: TGTGCCAGCAGTAGGGACATTCTCACCTTC. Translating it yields CASSRDILTF.

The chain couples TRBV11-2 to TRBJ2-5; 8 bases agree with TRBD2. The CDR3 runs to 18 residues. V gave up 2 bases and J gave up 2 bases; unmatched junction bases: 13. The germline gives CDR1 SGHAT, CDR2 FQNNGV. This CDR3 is CASSLFGFREGKQETQYF. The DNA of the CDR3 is TGTGCCAGCAGCTTATTCGGTTTTCGGGAGGGGAAACAAGAGACCCAGTACTTC.

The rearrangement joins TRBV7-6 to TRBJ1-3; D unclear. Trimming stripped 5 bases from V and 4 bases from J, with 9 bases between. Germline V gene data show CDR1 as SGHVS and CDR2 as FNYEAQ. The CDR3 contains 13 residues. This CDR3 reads CASSPGEGNTIYF. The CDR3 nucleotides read TGTGCCAGCAGCCCTGGGGAGGGAAACACCATATATTTT.

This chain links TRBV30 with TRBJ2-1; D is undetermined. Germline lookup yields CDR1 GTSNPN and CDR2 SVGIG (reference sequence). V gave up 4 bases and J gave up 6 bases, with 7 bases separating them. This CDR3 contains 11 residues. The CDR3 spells CAWTASNEQFF. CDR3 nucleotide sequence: TGTGCCTGGACGGCTAGCAATGAGCAGTTCTTC.

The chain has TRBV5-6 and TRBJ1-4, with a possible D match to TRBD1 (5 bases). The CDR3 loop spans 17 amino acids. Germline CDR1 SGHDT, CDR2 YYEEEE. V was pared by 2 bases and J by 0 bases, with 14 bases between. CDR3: CASSFGHRTSTNEKLFF. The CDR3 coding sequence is TGTGCCAGCAGCTTCGGACATCGGACATCAACTAATGAAAAACTGTTTTTT.

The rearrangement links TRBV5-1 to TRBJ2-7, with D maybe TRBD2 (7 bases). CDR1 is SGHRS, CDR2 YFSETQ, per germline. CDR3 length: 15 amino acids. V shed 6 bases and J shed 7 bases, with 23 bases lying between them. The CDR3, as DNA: TGCGCCAGCAACCCAACGGGGGGCGTATCGGGAGAGCAGTACTTC. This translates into CASNPTGGVSGEQYF. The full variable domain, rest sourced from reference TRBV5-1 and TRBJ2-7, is KAGVTQTPRYLIKTRGQQVTLSCSPISGHRSVSWYQQTPGQGLQFLFEYFSETQRNKGNFPGRFSGRQFSNSRSEMNVSTLELGDSALYLCASNPTGGVSGEQYFGPGTRLTVT.

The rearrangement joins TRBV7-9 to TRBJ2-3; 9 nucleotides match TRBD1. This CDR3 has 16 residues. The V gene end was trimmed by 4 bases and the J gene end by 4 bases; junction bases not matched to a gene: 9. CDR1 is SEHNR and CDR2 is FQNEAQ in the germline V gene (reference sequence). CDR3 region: CASSSTGTGYPDTQYF. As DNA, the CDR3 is TGTGCCAGCAGCTCAACCGGGACAGGGTACCCAGATACGCAGTATTTT.

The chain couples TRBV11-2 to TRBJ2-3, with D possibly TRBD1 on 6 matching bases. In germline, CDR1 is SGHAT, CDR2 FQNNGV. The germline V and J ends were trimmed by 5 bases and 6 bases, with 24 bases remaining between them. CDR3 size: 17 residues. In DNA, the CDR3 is TGTGCCAGCAGCCGCCTCCGGCAGGGACACCGCCCGGATACGCAGTATTTT. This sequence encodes CASSRLRQGHRPDTQYF. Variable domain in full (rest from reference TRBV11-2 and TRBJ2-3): EAGVAQSPRYKIIEKRQSVAFWCNPISGHATLYWYQQILGQGPKLLIQFQNNGVVDDSQLPKDRFSAERLKGVDSTLKIQPAKLEDSAVYLCASSRLRQGHRPDTQYFGPGTRLTVL.

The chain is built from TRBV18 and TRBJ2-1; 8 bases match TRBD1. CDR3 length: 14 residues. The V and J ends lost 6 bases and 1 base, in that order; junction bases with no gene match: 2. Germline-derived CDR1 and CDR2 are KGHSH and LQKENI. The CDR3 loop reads CASSRQGSYNEQFF. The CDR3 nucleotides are TGTGCCAGCTCCCGACAGGGGTCCTACAATGAGCAGTTCTTC.

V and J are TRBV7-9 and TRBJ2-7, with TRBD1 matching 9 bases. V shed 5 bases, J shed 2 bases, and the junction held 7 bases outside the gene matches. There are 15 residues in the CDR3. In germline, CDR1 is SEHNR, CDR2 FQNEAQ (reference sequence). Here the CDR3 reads CASSDRDRATYEQYF. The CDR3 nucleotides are TGTGCCAGCAGCGATAGGGACAGGGCTACCTACGAGCAGTACTTC.

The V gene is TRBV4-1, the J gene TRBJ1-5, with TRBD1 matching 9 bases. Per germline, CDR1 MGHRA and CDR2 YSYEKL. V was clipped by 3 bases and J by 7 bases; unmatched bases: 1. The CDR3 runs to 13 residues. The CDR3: CASSHDRGQPQHF. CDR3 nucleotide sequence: TGCGCCAGCAGCCATGACAGGGGGCAGCCCCAGCATTTT.